This entry concerns a single TCR beta chain. Its antigen is still unknown. The protocol was immunoSEQ multiplex PCR, while the TCRdb copy is restricted to in-frame clones and leaves out a portion. Of 100,000 to 150,000 clones in the sample, roughly 84% were seen once. These data belong to a study of cytomegalovirus exposure and HLA in healthy donors. Germline trimming cut 5 bases from V and 8 bases from J; bases unmatched to any gene: 2. Germline V gene data show CDR1 as MNHNS and CDR2 as SASEGT. This CDR3 comprises 12 residues. Study results and limitations: TCR sequences were mostly rare, though some public TCRs occurred in many donors.

The V gene is TRBV6-1, the J gene TRBJ2-1; 8 nucleotides match TRBD1. The receptor was isolated from a woman in her thirties in good health and CMV-seronegative. Sequencing was carried out using PBMCs. CDR3 residues: CASSQTGDEQFF. CDR3 DNA sequence: TGTGCCAGCAGTCAGACAGGGGATGAGCAGTTCTTC.